This T cell receptor (beta chain) was recorded in a study of metastatic and nonmetastatic thyroid tumors. Study context: Where malignant and benign thyroid patients were concerned, repertoires were compared across blood and tumor or nodule tissue. Notes on the study in general: A significant increase in TCR beta diversity was reportedly seen in malignant thyroid tumors relative to benign nodules, in blood and tumor.

In the authors' methods: The authors used CDR3 differences across clinicopathological groups to build a distant-metastasis classifier for papillary thyroid cancer. Using MiXCR, TCRdb reanalyzed the PCR reads. The V and J calls were determined by TCRdb, not by the authors. The sample consists of under 20,000 clones, 34% of them appearing once. Nobody among the patients had been given any treatment before thyroid surgery. This clone came up many times. The target antigen is unknown. Germline assignment: CDR1 SNHLY and CDR2 FYNNEI. This CDR3 contains 14 residues. Trimming took off 2 bases at V and 1 base at J, with 6 bases between the two ends.

This receptor was identified in a female donor with papillary thyroid cancer or a benign thyroid nodule (not recorded which). Some clones in this sample may be carry-over from other donors' samples. The chain carries TRBV2 and TRBJ2-1, with a weak D call TRBD1 (5 bases). The sample was tumor tissue. The CDR3 DNA is TGTGCCAGCAGTGAACAGGGATCCTACAATGAGCAGTTCTTC. This gives the protein CASSEQGSYNEQFF.